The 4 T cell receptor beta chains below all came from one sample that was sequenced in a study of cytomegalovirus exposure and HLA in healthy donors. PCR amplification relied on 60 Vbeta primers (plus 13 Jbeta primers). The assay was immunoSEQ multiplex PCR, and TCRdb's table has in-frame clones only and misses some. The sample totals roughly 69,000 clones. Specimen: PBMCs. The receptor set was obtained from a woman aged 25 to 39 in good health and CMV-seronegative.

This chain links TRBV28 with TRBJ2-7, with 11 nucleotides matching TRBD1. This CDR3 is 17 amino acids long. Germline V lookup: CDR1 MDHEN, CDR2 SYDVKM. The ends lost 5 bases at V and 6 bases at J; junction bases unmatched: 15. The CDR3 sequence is CASSLGQGVFPVGEQYF. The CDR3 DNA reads TGTGCCAGCAGTCTGGGACAGGGGGTGTTTCCAGTGGGCGAGCAGTACTTC.

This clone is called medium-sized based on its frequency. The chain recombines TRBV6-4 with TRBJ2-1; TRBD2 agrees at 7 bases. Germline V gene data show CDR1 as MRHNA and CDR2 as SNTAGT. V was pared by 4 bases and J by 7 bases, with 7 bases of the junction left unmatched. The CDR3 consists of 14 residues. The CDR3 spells CASSAAGEVNEQFF. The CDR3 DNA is TGTGCCAGCAGTGCCGCGGGAGAGGTGAATGAGCAGTTCTTC.

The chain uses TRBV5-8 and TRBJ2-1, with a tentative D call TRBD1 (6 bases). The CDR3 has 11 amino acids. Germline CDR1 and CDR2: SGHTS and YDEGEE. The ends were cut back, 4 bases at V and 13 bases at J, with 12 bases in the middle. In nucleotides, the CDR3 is TGTGCCAGCAGCCCGCAGGGGTTCCAGTTCTTC. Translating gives CASSPQGFQFF. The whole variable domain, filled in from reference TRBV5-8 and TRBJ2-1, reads EAGVTQSPTHLIKTRGQQATLRCSPISGHTSVYWYQQALGLGLQFLLWYDEGEERNRGNFPPRFSGRQFPNYSSELNVNALELEDSALYLCASSPQGFQFFGPGTRLTVL.

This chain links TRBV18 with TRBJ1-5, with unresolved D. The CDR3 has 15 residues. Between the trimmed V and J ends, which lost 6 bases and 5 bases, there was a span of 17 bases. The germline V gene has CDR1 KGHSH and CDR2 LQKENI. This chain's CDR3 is CASSYRLGGDQPQHF. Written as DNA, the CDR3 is TGTGCCAGCTCTTACCGACTTGGTGGCGATCAGCCCCAGCATTTT. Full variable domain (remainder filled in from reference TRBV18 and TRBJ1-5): NAGVMQNPRHLVRRRGQEARLRCSPMKGHSHVYWYRQLPEEGLKFMVYLQKENIIDESGMPKERFSAEFPKEGPSILRIQQVVRGDSAAYFCASSYRLGGDQPQHFGDGTRLSIL.